Listed here are 9 T cell receptor beta chains from one sample, sequenced in a study of T-cell reconstitution after alpha-beta-depleted transplantation in children. A TCRbeta library incorporating unique molecular identifiers was prepared. TCRdb itself ran the PCR reads through MiXCR, one entry per CDR3 protein. The table lists approximately 170,000 distinct CDR3 sequences, 8.5% to 14% of them singletons, with approximately 13% in the top ten. This specimen was PBMCs, taken before TCRalphabeta/CD19-depleted stem cell transplant. The source is a boy under 10 years old with acute myeloid leukemia, due to receive a stem cell transplant.

This clonotype came up many times. The V gene is TRBV10-2, the J gene TRBJ2-7; perhaps TRBD2 as D (6 bases). V dropped 5 bases and J dropped 3 bases, with 17 bases sitting between them. Germline lookup yields CDR1 WSHSY and CDR2 SAAADI. There are 15 residues in the CDR3. The CDR3 loop is CASSSDPTGGYEQYF. The CDR3 DNA reads as TGCGCCAGCAGTTCGGACCCCACCGGGGGCTACGAGCAGTACTTC.

This clonotype was detected many times. The chain has TRBV6-5 and TRBJ2-5; no clear D gene. The CDR3 totals 14 residues. Deletions cut 0 bases from V and 5 bases from J, with 10 bases between. In germline, CDR1 is MNHEY, CDR2 SVGAGI. CDR3 DNA sequence: TGTGCCAGCAGTTACTCCCACTCGGAGGAGACCCAGTACTTC. Translation: CASSYSHSEETQYF.

This clonotype was counted at least ten times. It may be a read error: a sequence one base away is much more abundant. The chain combines TRBV7-2 with TRBJ2-3, with D uncertain. Between the trimmed V and J ends, which lost 1 base and 7 bases, there was a span of 3 bases. Germline CDR1 reads SGHTA; CDR2 reads FQGNSA. This CDR3 has 11 amino acids. The CDR3 nucleotides read TGTGCCAGCAGCTTAGGCAATACGCAGTATTTT. Translation: CASSLGNTQYF.

Ten or more counts support this clonotype. V and J are TRBV20-1 and TRBJ1-6; 10 bases line up with TRBD1. J was trimmed by 1 base and V by 8 bases; bases with no gene match: 5. CDR1 and CDR2 (germline): DFQATT, SNEGSKA (reference sequence). The CDR3 is 15 residues long. CDR3 region: CSTRTGGSYNSPLHF. CDR3 sequence (DNA): TGCAGTACCCGGACAGGGGGATCCTATAATTCACCCCTCCACTTT.

This clonotype was seen ten or more times. V and J are TRBV2 and TRBJ1-4, with D perhaps TRBD1 (6 bases). There are 14 residues in the CDR3. Germline loops: CDR1 SNHLY, CDR2 FYNNEI. Trimming cost V 7 bases and J 8 bases, with 17 bases left between them. CDR3 residues: CASNLGAGEEKLFF. Here the CDR3 DNA reads TGTGCCAGCAATCTGGGGGCCGGGGAAGAAAAACTGTTTTTT.

This clonotype was recorded at least ten times. The chain has TRBV20-1 and TRBJ2-1, with a weak D call TRBD2 (7 bases). Germline V gene data show CDR1 as DFQATT and CDR2 as SNEGSKA (reference sequence). The CDR3 is 16 residues long. Trimming cost V 5 bases and J 0 bases, with 17 bases left between them. In DNA form, the CDR3 reads TGCAGTGCTGGATCCGGTCGGGGGGCCTCCTACAATGAGCAGTTCTTC. Translation: CSAGSGRGASYNEQFF.

At least ten counts were recorded for this clonotype. The chain has TRBV11-2 and TRBJ2-7; 8 nucleotides align to TRBD2. V trimming: 3 bases; J trimming: 7 bases; junction bases outside the gene matches: 8. The CDR3 has 14 amino acids. From germline, CDR1 is SGHAT and CDR2 FQNNGV. CDR3 loop: CASSLSGGLWEQYV. CDR3 DNA sequence: TGTGCCAGCAGCTTGTCGGGGGGGCTTTGGGAGCAGTACGTC.

This clonotype has a count of ten or more. This chain joins TRBV25-1 and TRBJ1-2, with D unresolved. The ends were cut back, 3 bases at V and 2 bases at J, with 16 bases in the middle. The germline V gene encodes CDR1 MGHDK and CDR2 SYGVNS. The CDR3 length is 16 residues. The CDR3 DNA reads as TGTGCCAGCAGTGACACAAGGATAGGATTAAACTATGGCTACACCTTC. Protein product: CASSDTRIGLNYGYTF.

This clonotype was recorded many times. V gene TRBV7-9 combines with J gene TRBJ2-5; 11 bases align to TRBD2. The CDR3 spans 16 residues. Unmatched junction bases numbered 9, after V lost 7 bases and J lost 2 bases. From germline, CDR1 is SEHNR and CDR2 FQNEAQ (reference sequence). This CDR3 is CASNPGLAERQETQYF. CDR3 nucleotide sequence: TGTGCCAGCAACCCGGGACTAGCGGAGAGACAAGAGACCCAGTACTTC. Using reference TRBV7-9 and TRBJ2-5 for the parts outside the CDR3, the full variable domain is DTGVSQNPRHKITKRGQNVTFRCDPISEHNRLYWYRQTLGQGPEFLTYFQNEAQLEKSRLLSDRFSAERPKGSFSTLEIQRTEQGDSAMYLCASNPGLAERQETQYFGPGTRLLVL.